Detailed here is one T cell receptor beta chain. Its cognate antigen has yet to be identified. The sample holds no much larger clone one base away, and base qualities are not on file. This sample stems from a study of blood T cells in healthy people across ages (dated by TCRdb to between 2014 and 2016). Describing the broader study: In model experiments, template switching captured roughly one uniquely barcoded TCR beta cDNA molecule for every two T cells. Using deep sequencing normalized with unique cDNA molecular identifiers, the study measured how TCR beta repertoire diversity changes with age. Four age groups were formed from the donors: young (average approximately 15 years), middle-aged (around 37), aged (approximately 60) and long-lived (less than 85). To avoid experimental bias, donors of different ages were distributed randomly across sequencing lanes. Using the same blood draw, the study looked at two additional independent replicas of 1 million unique cDNA reads for two donors, one aged 18 to 30 and the other aged 80 or older. Overall study outcomes, separate from this receptor: Observed TCR beta diversity per million T cells fell roughly linearly with age, and a significant reduction was already apparent by age around 40. Observed TCR beta diversity correlated strongly with the percentage of naive T cells measured by flow cytometry. The CMV infection status of donors was not known, potentially confounding age-related changes in expanded clonotypes. Estimates of total diversity based on one million sequenced T cells were regarded as lower bounds and as underestimates. Because profiling used bulk unsorted PBMCs, naive and antigen-experienced compartments could not be compared conclusively. The long-lived group showed more naive CD4+ T cells, fewer expanded clones and increased TCR diversity than the aged group, suggesting age selection.

Systemically healthy Caucasian individuals from Russia, some 38 in total and aged about 6 to 100 years, were included as donors. Ten milliliters of peripheral blood were drawn from each donor into EDTA-treated Vacutainer tubes. Ficoll-Paque density-gradient centrifugation was used to isolate PBMCs, with at least 6 million obtained per sample. Total RNA was extracted from PBMCs with Trizol reagent, with at least 5 micrograms obtained per sample. The percentages of naive CD45RAhigh/CD27high T cells were determined by flow cytometry on a PBMC aliquot from every donor. Based on the germline V gene, the CDR1 and CDR2 sequences are LGHNT and FRNRAP. V gives up 3 bases and J gives up 8 bases, and the segment between their germline ends measures 8 bases. There are 12 amino acids in the CDR3, from cysteine to phenylalanine inclusive. Only the CDR3 DNA stays, 36 bases, in frame from base 1. Library method: 5' RACE. The sequencer was an Illumina HiSeq 2500. A second PCR of about 6 to 12 cycles was performed with a sample-barcoded 5' primer and a J-beta primer mix. Each TCR beta cDNA molecule received a unique molecular identifier from a template-switch 5' adaptor carrying 12 random nucleotides. Each sample yielded at least 3 million CDR3-containing paired-end reads. All of the RNA was converted into first-strand cDNA using the Mint cDNA synthesis kit, with a TRBC-specific oligonucleotide serving as the primer. Following uracil-DNA glycosylase treatment, a first 18-cycle PCR with universal primers M1SS and BC2_uni_R was performed on all cDNA. The authors' analysis ran thus. Each sample was normalized by randomly selecting 1 million high-quality reads, each carrying a distinct molecular identifier. Reads with shared molecular identifiers were discarded instead of being binned into consensus sequences. MiTCR, run with a Q25 quality threshold and the strictest error-elimination algorithm, handled CDR3 identification, clonotype clustering and error correction. A nonparametric unseen species model with Euler transformation was used to estimate lower-bound total TCR beta diversity. Starting from the raw public reads, TCRdb applied fastp trimming at Q25, assembled clones with MiXCR and retained in-frame beta chains. For every CDR3 protein sequence, its rows merge into one entry that carries the most common genes and DNA. The V and J calls shown here were made by TCRdb, not taken from the authors' results. This sample has about 970,000 distinct CDR3 sequences in its table, and around 54% of those were observed once. The top ten clones comprise over 20% of the sample.

The receptor comes from a woman in her sixties or seventies in good health. The sequence links TRBV12-5 to TRBJ2-1; the D gene remains uncertain. The specimen sequenced was blood. The CDR3 amino acid sequence is: CASGFLPYEQFF. The nucleotide sequence is given as TGTGCTAGTGGTTTTTTACCCTATGAGCAGTTCTTC. Where the CDR3 stops, the reference TRBV12-5 and TRBJ2-1 genes take over; the full variable domain is DARVTQTPRHKVTEMGQEVTMRCQPILGHNTVFWYRQTMMQGLELLAYFRNRAPLDDSGMPKDRFSAEMPDATLATLKIQPSEPRDSAVYFCASGFLPYEQFFGPGTRLTVL.